This T cell receptor beta chain was recorded in a study of T cell responses to AZD1222 COVID-19 vaccine. The CDR3 runs 16 residues. Looked up from germline, CDR1 is MNHEY and CDR2 is SVGAGI. Trimming took 0 bases from V and 1 from J, leaving 11 bases between them. Assay: immunoSEQ multiplex PCR; the TCRdb copy retains only in-frame clones and omits some. The sample comprises about 160,000 clones, 90% to 95% of which are singletons, and more than 1% rests with the top ten. The material sequenced was peripheral blood, taken 28 days after the second AZD1222 dose. The rearrangement uses TRBV6-5 and TRBJ2-3, with D possibly being TRBD1 or TRBD2 (7 bases each). The origin of this receptor is an adult who received the AZD1222 COVID-19 vaccine. The CDR3 spells CASSYSGGGRTDTQYF. In DNA, the CDR3 is TGTGCCAGCAGTTACTCGGGAGGGGGCCGCACAGATACGCAGTATTTT.